This T cell receptor beta chain was documented in a study of T cells after yellow fever vaccination. Study observations and caveats: It was the secondary response that reached its peak faster, day 5 versus 15, but it was weaker. It was a small share of clonotypes that appeared in both CD4 and CD8 compartments.

V dropped 4 bases and J dropped 3; count of bases not matched to a gene: 10. The CDR3 spans 15 residues. CDR1 is DFQATT and CDR2 is SNEGSKA in the germline V gene (reference sequence). TCRdb re-analysed the 5' RACE reads in MiXCR, keeping a single row per CDR3 protein. The sample gives hundreds of thousands of distinct CDR3 sequences, approximately 12% of which show up once; around an eighth is in the top ten. To note about this clonotype: Its antigen is as yet unknown.

This specimen consisted of PBMCs, obtained on the day of the yellow fever booster vaccination. The sequence came from a man younger than 40 who received the YFV17D yellow fever vaccine. The chain employs TRBV20-1 and TRBJ2-7; 9 bases map to TRBD2. The CDR3 here is CSAKTSGTSIYEQYF. The CDR3 bases are TGCAGTGCTAAGACATCCGGGACTAGCATCTACGAGCAGTACTTC.